The rows below give T cell receptor beta chains drawn from one sample of a study of immune evolution from preneoplasia to lung adenocarcinoma. Profiling relied on immunoSEQ multiplex PCR, and the TCRdb table lists in-frame clones only, not all of them. The sample contains several thousand clones, 80% of which appear only once. Sequencing was performed on FFPE invasive lung adenocarcinoma tissue. The receptor set was obtained from a person aged 55 to 75 with lung adenocarcinoma. CDR3s include the opening cysteine and the closing phenylalanine or tryptophan. Fields, in order: J gene, clone size, V gene, CDR3 length, D gene, CDR3 DNA, CDR3 protein. A D gene is named only where the DNA matches it firmly. Size is omitted from some rows. Given values are once, few, many or a class for expanded clones.

>TRBJ2-5|-|TRBV6-5|13|TRBD1
TGTGCCAGCAGTTGGGACAGGTTTAAGACCCAGTACTTC
CASSWDRFKTQYF
>TRBJ2-1|-|TRBV6-4|16|-
TGTGCCAGCAGTGACTCGTCAGCTGGCTCCTACAATGAGCAGTTCTTC
CASSDSSAGSYNEQFF
>TRBJ2-1|-|TRBV2|16|-
TGTGCCAGCAGTGAAGAGGAGGGACGAGCTTACAATGAGCAGTTCTTC
CASSEEEGRAYNEQFF
>TRBJ2-3|-|TRBV6-5|14|-
TGTGCCAGCAAGAGACGGTCTAGCACAGATACGCAGTATTTT
CASKRRSSTDTQYF
>TRBJ2-3|-|TRBV30|16|TRBD1
TGTGCCTGGAGTACGGGAGACAGGGGATTTACAGATACGCAGTATTTT
CAWSTGDRGFTDTQYF
>TRBJ1-4|-|TRBV30|14|TRBD1
TGTGCCTGGAGTGTACGGAGGGGGCGGGAAAAACTGTTTTTT
CAWSVRRGREKLFF
>TRBJ1-2|few|TRBV28|11|-
TGTGCCAGCAGTCCCCGGGACAGCTACACCTTC
CASSPRDSYTF
>TRBJ1-2|-|TRBV30|13|-
TGTGCCTGGAGTCCCGACAGGCCGGGGGGCTACACCTTC
CAWSPDRPGGYTF
>TRBJ2-7|-|TRBV2|12|-
TGTGCCAGCACCCCCGACACCTACGAGCAGTACTTC
CASTPDTYEQYF
>TRBJ1-2|-|TRBV25-1|15|-
TGTGCCAGCAGTGGAAGGGGGTCGCGGAATGATGGCTACACCTTC
CASSGRGSRNDGYTF
>TRBJ1-5|-|TRBV28|14|-
TGTGCCACCCGCGTTACGGGTGGCAATCAGCCCCAGCATTTT
CATRVTGGNQPQHF
>TRBJ1-2|-|TRBV5-4|14|TRBD1
TGTGCCAGCAGCTTAGACAGGGCTAACTATGGCTACACCTTC
CASSLDRANYGYTF
>TRBJ1-5|-|TRBV5-5|14|-
TGTGCCAGCAGTCTGGAGGGTTCCTATGGTCCCCAGCATTTT
CASSLEGSYGPQHF
>TRBJ1-3|-|TRBV7-2|12|-
TGTGCCAGCAGCTTTTATGGAAACACCATATATTTT
CASSFYGNTIYF
>TRBJ2-7|-|TRBV11-3|17|TRBD2
TGTGCCAGCAGCTTCGCCGGGACTAGCAGGGGCTCCTACGAGCAGTACTTC
CASSFAGTSRGSYEQYF
>TRBJ2-3|once|TRBV6-4|14|-
TGTGCCAGCAGTGACTCGCACGGAAGCGGAGGACGGTATTTT
CASSDSHGSGGRYF
>TRBJ1-3|-|TRBV28|17|TRBD1
TGTGCCAGCAGTTACCCTACCGGGACAGGATATTTAAACACCATATATTTT
CASSYPTGTGYLNTIYF
>TRBJ1-2|-|TRBV28|12|-
TGTGCCAGCAGTTTCGGGGGTGATGGCTACACCTTC
CASSFGGDGYTF
>TRBJ2-1|-|TRBV7-9|16|TRBD2
TGTGCCAGCAGCCGTCAAGCGGGAAGCTCCTACAATGAGCAGTTCTTC
CASSRQAGSSYNEQFF
>TRBJ2-3|once|TRBV14|14|-
TGTGCCAGCAGCCAAGATTGGGGCACAGATACGCAGTATTTT
CASSQDWGTDTQYF
>TRBJ2-3|-|TRBV9|15|-
TGTGCCAGCAGCGTAGGACCAAACAGGGCGGATACGCAGTATTTT
CASSVGPNRADTQYF
>TRBJ2-1|few|TRBV5-4|15|-
TGTGCCAGCAGCTTGGGAGAGAGCTCCTACAATGAGCAGTTCTTC
CASSLGESSYNEQFF
>TRBJ1-4|-|TRBV2|16|TRBD1
TGTGCCAGCAATAAAGGGACAGGGAGTTGGGCTGAAAAACTGTTTTTT
CASNKGTGSWAEKLFF
>TRBJ1-1|-|TRBV6-4|13|-
TGTGCCAGCCAGGACATCAGGGAGTTGTGGGCTTTCTTT
CASQDIRELWAFF
>TRBJ2-1|-|TRBV9|13|-
TGTGCCAGCAGCGTAACCCAGAACGTTGAGCAGTTCTTC
CASSVTQNVEQFF
>TRBJ2-7|-|TRBV28|16|-
TGTGCCAGCAGCCCGGAGGGCCGGGACGCAGCCTACGAGCAGTACTTC
CASSPEGRDAAYEQYF
>TRBJ2-3|-|TRBV5-1|14|-
TGCGCCAGCAGCTTGGACTCTCCCACAGATACGCAGTATTTT
CASSLDSPTDTQYF
>TRBJ2-7|-|TRBV11-2|15|TRBD2
TGTGCCAGCAGCTCCCCGGCGGGAGGCTCCTACGAGCAGTACTTC
CASSSPAGGSYEQYF
>TRBJ2-5|-|TRBV15|15|TRBD2
TGTGCCACCACCACCCCGCTAGCGGGAGCGGAGACCCAGTACTTC
CATTTPLAGAETQYF
>TRBJ1-1|-|TRBV7-8|16|-
TGTGCCAGCAGCATCAGGGTCGTGGGGAGAAACACTGAAGCTTTCTTT
CASSIRVVGRNTEAFF
>TRBJ2-5|-|TRBV6-6|15|-
TGTGCCAGCAGTCCCCTCCGGGGACTCCAAGAGACCCAGTACTTC
CASSPLRGLQETQYF
>TRBJ2-1|once|TRBV5-8|16|-
TGTGCCAGCAGCTTGGCAGTAATAGCCCGGTACAATGAGCAGTTCTTC
CASSLAVIARYNEQFF
>TRBJ1-5|few|TRBV18|19|-
TGTGCCAGCTCACCAGGAGGGGGAGGGAAAGCCAGCGGCAATCAGCCCCAGCATTTT
CASSPGGGGKASGNQPQHF
>TRBJ1-5|few|TRBV10-3|14|-
TGTGCCATAGGAATGGAGGGAAGCAATCAGCCCCAGCATTTT
CAIGMEGSNQPQHF
>TRBJ2-1|-|TRBV29-1|13|TRBD2
TGCAGCGTCGGGACTAGCGGCTACAATGAGCAGTTCTTC
CSVGTSGYNEQFF
>TRBJ2-3|-|TRBV27|14|TRBD1
TGTGCCTCCAGCATGAATCAGGGGGAAGATACGCAGTATTTT
CASSMNQGEDTQYF
>TRBJ2-5|-|TRBV27|15|-
TGTGCCAGCAGCCCCCGATTCTTCGGAAAGGAGACCCAGTACTTC
CASSPRFFGKETQYF
>TRBJ1-1|-|TRBV27|13|-
TGTGCCAGCAGTCCCCTGGGGTACACTGAAGCTTTCTTT
CASSPLGYTEAFF
>TRBJ1-2|-|TRBV9|19|TRBD1
TGTGCCAGCAGCGTAGATCGTCGGGGAGGACAGGGACTTAACTATGGCTACACCTTC
CASSVDRRGGQGLNYGYTF
>TRBJ2-4|-|TRBV18|14|-
TGTGCCAGCTCACCAGCAGCCAGCAAAAACATTCAGTACTTC
CASSPAASKNIQYF
>TRBJ2-7|-|TRBV14|15|-
TGTGCCAGCAGCCAAGATCGGGCCAGCTCCTACGAGCAGTACTTC
CASSQDRASSYEQYF
>TRBJ2-3|-|TRBV9|15|-
TGTGCCAGCAGCCTAAGTCAGCGAAGACAGGATACGCAGTATTTT
CASSLSQRRQDTQYF
>TRBJ1-1|few|TRBV5-4|14|TRBD1
TGTGCCAGCAGCAGACAACAGGGGGGCACTGAAGCTTTCTTT
CASSRQQGGTEAFF
>TRBJ2-7|-|TRBV14|14|-
TGTGCCAGCAGCCCGGGACACTTCTCCTACGAGCAGTACTTC
CASSPGHFSYEQYF